A selection of T cell receptor beta chains follows, all from one sample in a study of T-cell memory formation after mild COVID-19. TCRdb reanalysed the 5' RACE reads using MiXCR and keeps one entry per CDR3 protein. The sample lists some 180,000 distinct CDR3 sequences; 10% to 15% were seen once. Sequenced sample: PBMCs or a T cell subset sorted from them (not recorded which). All receptors come from a man between 18 and 29 years old who had mild COVID-19 (a few samples of this study predate the infection). Cell type and time point are not known. Each CDR3 is given with its conserved first and last residue. D genes are given only for firm matches. Rows may omit the clone size; those that give it use once, few, many or a size class.

V gene: TRBV20-1; J gene: TRBJ2-3; D gene: NA; clone size: few; CDR3 DNA: TGCAGTGCTAGAAGAAGCGGCAGGGTAGATACGCAGTATTTT; CDR3 protein: CSARRSGRVDTQYF
V gene: TRBV5-1; J gene: TRBJ2-2; D gene: TRBD1; clone size: medium-sized; CDR3 DNA: TGCGCCAGCAGCTTCCGGACAGGGGCGACTGGGGAGCTGTTTTTT; CDR3 protein: CASSFRTGATGELFF
V gene: TRBV5-1; J gene: TRBJ2-2; D gene: TRBD1; clone size: NA; CDR3 DNA: TGCGCCAGCAGCTTGAGACAGGGGGGAAACACCGGGGAGCTGTTTTTT; CDR3 protein: CASSLRQGGNTGELFF
V gene: TRBV21-1; J gene: TRBJ2-2; D gene: NA; clone size: NA; CDR3 DNA: TGTGCCAGCAGCAGTCCCGGGGAGCTGTTTTTT; CDR3 protein: CASSSPGELFF
V gene: TRBV7-7; J gene: TRBJ2-5; D gene: NA; clone size: few; CDR3 DNA: TGTGCCAGCAGCGTCGGAAGGGGGGACCAAGAGACCCAGTACTTC; CDR3 protein: CASSVGRGDQETQYF
V gene: TRBV7-9; J gene: TRBJ2-7; D gene: TRBD2; clone size: NA; CDR3 DNA: TGTGCCAGCAGCACCGGGACTAGCACTTACTCCTACGAGCAGTACTTC; CDR3 protein: CASSTGTSTYSYEQYF
V gene: TRBV3-1; J gene: TRBJ2-5; D gene: NA; clone size: NA; CDR3 DNA: TGTGCCAGCAACAAGGGGCGGGTACCTCAAGAGACCCAGTACTTC; CDR3 protein: CASNKGRVPQETQYF
V gene: TRBV5-1; J gene: TRBJ1-1; D gene: NA; clone size: NA; CDR3 DNA: TGCGCCAGCAGCTTGGAAGGTATGTGGGGCACGAGAAACACTGAAGCTTTCTTT; CDR3 protein: CASSLEGMWGTRNTEAFF
V gene: TRBV29-1; J gene: TRBJ1-6; D gene: NA; clone size: NA; CDR3 DNA: TGCAGCGTTGAAGTGTCAGGGAGGGGTTCACCCCTCCACTTT; CDR3 protein: CSVEVSGRGSPLHF
V gene: TRBV5-5; J gene: TRBJ2-1; D gene: NA; clone size: NA; CDR3 DNA: TGTGCCAGCAGCTTGTCGATCAATGAGCAGTTCTTC; CDR3 protein: CASSLSINEQFF
V gene: TRBV18; J gene: TRBJ2-2; D gene: NA; clone size: few; CDR3 DNA: TGTGCCAGCTCACCACCGTCGGGGCGCGGGGAGCTGTTTTTT; CDR3 protein: CASSPPSGRGELFF
V gene: TRBV24-1; J gene: TRBJ2-2; D gene: NA; clone size: NA; CDR3 DNA: TGTGCCACCAGTGCGAGGACACGAGACGGGGAGCTGTTTTTT; CDR3 protein: CATSARTRDGELFF
V gene: TRBV5-1; J gene: TRBJ2-5; D gene: NA; clone size: many; CDR3 DNA: TGCGCCAGCAGCTCCCGAGGAGGAGAGACCCAGTACTTC; CDR3 protein: CASSSRGGETQYF
V gene: TRBV5-1; J gene: TRBJ2-6; D gene: NA; clone size: few; CDR3 DNA: TGCGCCAGCAGCTTGGGGAGGGAGAGCGTCCTGACTTTC; CDR3 protein: CASSLGRESVLTF
V gene: TRBV7-2; J gene: TRBJ2-3; D gene: TRBD2; clone size: NA; CDR3 DNA: TGTGCCAGCGTCGGCGGGAGTGCGGGAGATACGCAGTATTTT; CDR3 protein: CASVGGSAGDTQYF
V gene: TRBV29-1; J gene: TRBJ2-3; D gene: TRBD2; clone size: NA; CDR3 DNA: TGCAGCGCTCGCGGGGGGGCCGGCGATACGCAGTATTTT; CDR3 protein: CSARGGAGDTQYF
V gene: TRBV7-9; J gene: TRBJ1-2; D gene: NA; clone size: NA; CDR3 DNA: TGTGCCAGCAGCTCTAGGGGGGGGGCCCACTATGGCTACACCTTC; CDR3 protein: CASSSRGGAHYGYTF
V gene: TRBV5-1; J gene: TRBJ2-3; D gene: NA; clone size: many; CDR3 DNA: TGCGCCAGCAACCAGGGTGATATCCCAGATACGCAGTATTTT; CDR3 protein: CASNQGDIPDTQYF
V gene: TRBV20-1; J gene: TRBJ1-6; D gene: NA; clone size: few; CDR3 DNA: TGCAGTGCTAGAAGGTTAGATTCACCCCTCCACTTT; CDR3 protein: CSARRLDSPLHF
V gene: TRBV11-2; J gene: TRBJ1-2; D gene: TRBD1; clone size: few; CDR3 DNA: TGTGCCAGCAGCTCGACGACAGGGGTCGGAGGCTACACCTTC; CDR3 protein: CASSSTTGVGGYTF
V gene: TRBV6-6; J gene: TRBJ1-2; D gene: NA; clone size: few; CDR3 DNA: TGTGCCAGCATGGGAACAGACGGACGCTATGGCTACACCTTC; CDR3 protein: CASMGTDGRYGYTF
V gene: TRBV18; J gene: TRBJ1-2; D gene: NA; clone size: NA; CDR3 DNA: TGTGCCAGCTCACCCCGGACAGAGAACTATGGCTACACCTTC; CDR3 protein: CASSPRTENYGYTF
V gene: TRBV9; J gene: TRBJ1-1; D gene: NA; clone size: NA; CDR3 DNA: TGTGCCAGCAGCGGGCCTGGAAGGCAGCCGCAGGAGAACACTGAAGCTTTCTTT; CDR3 protein: CASSGPGRQPQENTEAFF
V gene: TRBV7-2; J gene: TRBJ1-2; D gene: NA; clone size: NA; CDR3 DNA: TGTGCCAGCAGCCCAAGAAACTATGGCTACACCTTC; CDR3 protein: CASSPRNYGYTF
V gene: TRBV12-3/TRBV12-4; J gene: TRBJ1-5; D gene: TRBD1; clone size: few; CDR3 DNA: TGTGCCAGCAGTTTACAGGGGGTCAATCAGCCCCAGCATTTT; CDR3 protein: CASSLQGVNQPQHF
V gene: TRBV6-6; J gene: TRBJ2-7; D gene: NA; clone size: NA; CDR3 DNA: TGTGCCAGCGCGGTTCCCAACTCCTACGAGCAGTACTTC; CDR3 protein: CASAVPNSYEQYF
V gene: TRBV18; J gene: TRBJ2-3; D gene: TRBD1; clone size: NA; CDR3 DNA: TGTGCCAGCTCACCACCCAGCAGGGGGCTTGAGAATACGCAGTATTTT; CDR3 protein: CASSPPSRGLENTQYF
V gene: TRBV3-1; J gene: TRBJ2-7; D gene: NA; clone size: NA; CDR3 DNA: TGTGCCAGCAGCCCGGCGACCAATAACTACGAGCAGTACTTC; CDR3 protein: CASSPATNNYEQYF
V gene: TRBV5-1; J gene: TRBJ2-3; D gene: NA; clone size: NA; CDR3 DNA: TGCGCCAGCAGCTGGGGACTCCTCACAGATACGCAGTATTTT; CDR3 protein: CASSWGLLTDTQYF
V gene: TRBV2; J gene: TRBJ2-3; D gene: NA; clone size: NA; CDR3 DNA: TGTGCCAGCACCCTGGAGGGCGCAGATACGCAGTATTTT; CDR3 protein: CASTLEGADTQYF
V gene: TRBV5-1; J gene: TRBJ2-2; D gene: NA; clone size: many; CDR3 DNA: TGTGCCAGCAGCCTCCAGAACACCGGGGAGCTGTTTTTT; CDR3 protein: CASSLQNTGELFF
V gene: TRBV3-1; J gene: TRBJ2-2; D gene: TRBD1; clone size: many; CDR3 DNA: TGTGCCAGCAGTCCCCGGGACAGATACACCGGGGAGCTGTTTTTT; CDR3 protein: CASSPRDRYTGELFF
V gene: TRBV12-3/TRBV12-4; J gene: TRBJ1-2; D gene: NA; clone size: NA; CDR3 DNA: TGTGCCAGCAGTTTGGCGGGGCAGGATATAATATATGGCTACACCTTC; CDR3 protein: CASSLAGQDIIYGYTF
V gene: TRBV19; J gene: TRBJ2-1; D gene: NA; clone size: NA; CDR3 DNA: TGTGCCAGTAGTATTCTAGCGACTGCAACCTACAATGAGCAGTTCTTC; CDR3 protein: CASSILATATYNEQFF
V gene: TRBV29-1; J gene: TRBJ1-1; D gene: NA; clone size: NA; CDR3 DNA: TGCAGCGTTGAACCGGGACGGGGGGATGAAGCTTTCTTT; CDR3 protein: CSVEPGRGDEAFF
V gene: TRBV7-2; J gene: TRBJ1-5; D gene: NA; clone size: NA; CDR3 DNA: TGTGCCAGCAGCTTATCGGTTGTCGATCAGCCCCAGCATTTT; CDR3 protein: CASSLSVVDQPQHF
V gene: TRBV7-7; J gene: TRBJ2-1; D gene: NA; clone size: many; CDR3 DNA: TGTGCTAGCAGCCTCGGGACTGGCAATGAGCAGTTCTTC; CDR3 protein: CASSLGTGNEQFF
V gene: TRBV7-2; J gene: TRBJ2-7; D gene: NA; clone size: few; CDR3 DNA: TGTGCCAGCAGCTTAGGGGTTGCCTACGAGCAGTACTTC; CDR3 protein: CASSLGVAYEQYF
V gene: TRBV12-3/TRBV12-4; J gene: TRBJ2-3; D gene: TRBD2; clone size: NA; CDR3 DNA: TGTGCCAGCAATGGTGGGGGGGCAGATACGCAGTATTTT; CDR3 protein: CASNGGGADTQYF